The sequence of this T cell receptor (beta chain) was determined in a study of shared clonotypes between healthy human individuals. This CDR3 has 14 amino acids. Trimming pared 6 bases from V and 0 bases from J, leaving 11 bases between. Germline V lookup: CDR1 MNHEY, CDR2 SVGAGI. Sequenced by immunoSEQ multiplex PCR; TCRdb stores in-frame clones only, minus some. The sample records under 2,500,000 clones, approximately 94% being singletons. The receptor was isolated from a young man in good health. Specimen: naive CD4+ T cells sorted from blood. Subset: CD45RA+ positively selected. V is TRBV6-5 and J is TRBJ1-2, with D perhaps TRBD1 (5 bases). CDR3 residues: CASSTGVTNYGYTF. Here the CDR3 DNA reads TGTGCCAGCAGCACGGGGGTTACTAACTATGGCTACACCTTC.